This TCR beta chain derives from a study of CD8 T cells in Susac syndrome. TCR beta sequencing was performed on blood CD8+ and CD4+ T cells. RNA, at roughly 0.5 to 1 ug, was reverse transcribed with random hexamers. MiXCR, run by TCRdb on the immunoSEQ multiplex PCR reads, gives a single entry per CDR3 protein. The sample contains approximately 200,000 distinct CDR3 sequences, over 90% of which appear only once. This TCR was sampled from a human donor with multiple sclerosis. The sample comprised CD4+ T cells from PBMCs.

Here the CDR3 DNA reads TGTGCCAGCAGTCCCGAAGGACGGTATTATGGCTACACCTTC. Protein product: CASSPEGRYYGYTF. The J gene is TRBJ1-2, the V gene TRBV12-3 or TRBV12-4; D is unclear. This CDR3 comprises 14 residues. Deletions cut 5 bases from V and 5 bases from J, with 15 bases between.